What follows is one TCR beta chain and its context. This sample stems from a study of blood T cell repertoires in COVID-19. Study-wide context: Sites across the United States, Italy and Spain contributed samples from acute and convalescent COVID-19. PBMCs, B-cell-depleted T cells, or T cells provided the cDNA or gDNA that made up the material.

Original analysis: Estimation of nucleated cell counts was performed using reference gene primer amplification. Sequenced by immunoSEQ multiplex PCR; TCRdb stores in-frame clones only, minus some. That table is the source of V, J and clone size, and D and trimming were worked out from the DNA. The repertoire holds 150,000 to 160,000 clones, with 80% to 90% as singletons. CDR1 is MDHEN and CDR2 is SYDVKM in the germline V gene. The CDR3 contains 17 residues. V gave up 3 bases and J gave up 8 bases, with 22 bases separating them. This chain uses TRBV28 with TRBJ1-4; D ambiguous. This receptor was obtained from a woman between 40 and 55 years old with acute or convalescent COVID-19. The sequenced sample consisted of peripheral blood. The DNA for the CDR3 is TGTGCCAGCAGTTTCGACGGGGTTCAGGTTCTAAGGGAAAAACTGTTTTTT. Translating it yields CASSFDGVQVLREKLFF.